This T cell receptor beta chain originates from a study of blood T cell repertoires in COVID-19. Libraries were prepared by immunoSEQ multiplex PCR; TCRdb keeps only in-frame clonotypes and omits some of them. The sample holds approximately 97,000 clones, 80% to 90% seen once. The length of the CDR3 is 13 residues. V was clipped by 5 bases and J by 9 bases, with 13 bases between them. The germline V gene encodes CDR1 LNHDA and CDR2 SQIVND (reference sequence). The sequence was obtained from a man aged 50-59 years with COVID-19, enrolled during active disease. The sample comprised peripheral blood. This chain links TRBV19 with TRBJ2-2, with D uncertain. The DNA of the CDR3 is TGTGCCAGTAGTCCAAGTCAGGCAAGGGAGCTGTTTTTT. Protein sequence: CASSPSQARELFF.